The 23 T cell receptor beta chains below all came from one sample that was sequenced in a study of CD8+ T cells in alopecia areata. After isolation, RNA underwent reverse transcription to generate cDNA as the sequencing template. Assay: immunoSEQ multiplex PCR; the TCRdb copy retains only in-frame clones and omits some. The sample records about 150,000 clones, 50% to 65% being singletons. Treatment given: oral pan-JAK inhibitor, 5-10 mg twice daily. Specimen: CD8+ T cells sorted from blood, collected at week 4, from a patient treated with tofacitinib. The receptors here all came from a human donor with alopecia areata.

This clone was observed a single time. CDR3 amino acids: CASSLVDSEETQYF. The CDR3 bases are TGCGCCAGCAGCTTGGTAGACAGTGAAGAGACCCAGTACTTC. V gene TRBV5-1 combines with J gene TRBJ2-5; tentative D call: TRBD1 (5 bases). V lost 0 bases and J lost 3, with 9 bases in between. CDR1 is SGHRS, CDR2 YFSETQ, per germline. The CDR3 is made up of 14 amino acids. The complete variable domain, with remaining parts taken from reference TRBV5-1 and TRBJ2-5, reads KAGVTQTPRYLIKTRGQQVTLSCSPISGHRSVSWYQQTPGQGLQFLFEYFSETQRNKGNFPGRFSGRQFSNSRSEMNVSTLELGDSALYLCASSLVDSEETQYFGPGTRLLVL.

This sequence joins TRBV18 and TRBJ2-2, with TRBD1 identical over 7 bases. The junction had 6 bases not matched to a gene; V was cut back by 2 bases and J by 3 bases. Germline-derived CDR1 and CDR2 are KGHSH and LQKENI. The CDR3 length is 16 residues. This CDR3 reads CASSPETGLYTGELFF. DNA of the CDR3: TGTGCCAGCTCACCAGAGACAGGGTTGTACACCGGGGAGCTGTTTTTT.

V gene TRBV27 combines with J gene TRBJ1-1; D unresolved. The CDR3 has 14 amino acids. Germline assignment: CDR1 MNHEY and CDR2 SMNVEV (reference sequence). Trimming took off 8 bases at V and 6 bases at J, with 19 bases between the two ends. CDR3 residues: CASLPLGLQAEAFF. The CDR3 coding sequence is TGTGCCAGCTTACCGCTAGGGCTTCAAGCTGAAGCTTTCTTT.

A few counts support this clone. J is TRBJ1-2 and V is TRBV6-5; D not certain. The V end lost 10 bases, the J end lost 6 bases, and 18 bases lay between the germline ends. Germline CDR1 is MNHEY and CDR2 is SVGAGI. The CDR3 covers 13 residues. CDR3 amino acids: CATYEGMTDGYTF. The CDR3, as DNA: TGTGCCACCTATGAAGGGATGACGGATGGCTACACCTTC.

The chain employs TRBV29-1 and TRBJ1-2, with D possibly being TRBD1 (5 bases). The germline gives CDR1 SQVTM, CDR2 ANQGSEA. Deletions cut 6 bases from V and 7 bases from J, with 15 bases between. The CDR3 consists of 12 residues. The CDR3 sequence is CSVPGDRGGYTF. The CDR3 DNA sequence: TGCAGCGTCCCGGGGGATAGGGGTGGCTACACCTTC.

This clone was observed a few times. The gene calls are TRBV4-3 and TRBJ1-5; D not resolved. Per germline, CDR1 LGHNA and CDR2 YSLEER. Trimming removed 3 bases at V and 5 bases at J, with 14 bases between. The CDR3 has 15 amino acids. The CDR3 nucleotides are TGCGCCAGCAGCCATTCTTGGAGCAGCCATCAGCCCCAGCATTTT. Amino acid sequence: CASSHSWSSHQPQHF.

J is TRBJ1-6 and V is TRBV30; 7 bases match TRBD1. Losses at the gene ends were 1 base for V and 5 bases for J; bases not matched to a gene: 5. Germline-derived CDR1 and CDR2 are GTSNPN and SVGIG (reference sequence). The CDR3 is made up of 15 amino acids. For the CDR3, the DNA is TGTGCCTGGAGTGAACCGGGACAGCATAATTCACCCCTCCACTTT. Translation gives CAWSEPGQHNSPLHF.

The CDR3 spells CASSPGDSNTGELFF. CDR3 nucleotide sequence: TGTGCCAGCAGCCCCGGGGACTCCAACACCGGGGAGCTGTTTTTT. The V gene is TRBV9, the J gene TRBJ2-2, with a tentative D call TRBD2 (6 bases). V was shortened by 4 bases and J by 2 bases, with 12 bases between the two germline ends. From germline, CDR1 is SGDLS and CDR2 YYNGEE. The CDR3 runs 15 residues.

The chain has TRBV4-1 and TRBJ2-1, with 8 bases that match TRBD1. CDR3 length equals 15 residues. Germline CDR1 reads MGHRA; CDR2 reads YSYEKL. Trimming cost V 4 bases and J 7 bases; bases outside gene matches: 9. CDR3 loop: CASSPRDRSMNEQFF. In nucleotides, the CDR3 is TGCGCCAGCAGCCCTCGGGACAGGTCAATGAATGAGCAGTTCTTC.

The chain joins TRBV7-9 to TRBJ2-7; tentative D call: TRBD1 (6 bases). The germline V gene has CDR1 SEHNR and CDR2 FQNEAQ (reference sequence). The CDR3 length is 14 residues. Trimming left V 1 base short and J 2 bases short, with 9 bases between. CDR3 in amino acids: CASSLGRQAYEQYF. The CDR3 nucleotides read TGTGCCAGCAGCTTAGGGAGACAGGCCTACGAGCAGTACTTC. The full variable domain, completed using reference TRBV7-9 and TRBJ2-7, is DTGVSQNPRHKITKRGQNVTFRCDPISEHNRLYWYRQTLGQGPEFLTYFQNEAQLEKSRLLSDRFSAERPKGSFSTLEIQRTEQGDSAMYLCASSLGRQAYEQYFGPGTRLTVT.

V is TRBV27 and J is TRBJ2-3, with 7 bases fitting TRBD2. The CDR3 is 18 residues long. With V trimmed by 8 bases and J by 2 bases, 19 bases remained unmatched. Germline assignment: CDR1 MNHEY and CDR2 SMNVEV (reference sequence). The CDR3 coding sequence is TGTGCCAGCTCACGCCCTTGGGGGGGACCTAAAACCACAGATACGCAGTATTTT. Translation: CASSRPWGGPKTTDTQYF.

CDR3 residues: CASSKRDNTGELFF. Here the CDR3 DNA reads TGTGCCAGCAGCAAACGGGACAACACCGGGGAGCTGTTTTTT. The chain couples TRBV21-1 to TRBJ2-2. TRBV21-1 is marked as a pseudogene. The CDR3 contains 14 residues.

Regarding this clone: Its ends do not fully match the called genes, so a read error is possible. The chain couples TRBV4-1 to TRBJ2-7, with 11 nucleotides matching TRBD2. CDR1 is MGHRA and CDR2 is YSYEKL in the germline V gene. This CDR3 has 16 amino acids. The CDR3: CASSQDATSGAYEQYF. The CDR3, as DNA: TGTGCCAGCAGCCAAGATGCGACTAGCGGGGCCTACGAGCAGTACTTC.

The chain has TRBV30 and TRBJ2-3, with 10 bases fitting TRBD2. The CDR3 spans 16 residues. V gave up 0 bases and J gave up 1 base; unmatched junction bases: 4. Germline-derived CDR1 and CDR2 are GTSNPN and SVGIG (reference sequence). For the CDR3, the DNA is TGTGCCTGGAGTGTTCTCCTAGCGGGGGGCACAGATACGCAGTATTTT. This codes for CAWSVLLAGGTDTQYF.

This chain joins TRBV27 and TRBJ1-6; 7 bases line up with TRBD1. The CDR3 runs 14 residues. Germline CDR1 reads MNHEY; CDR2 reads SMNVEV (reference sequence). J was trimmed by 7 bases and V by 2 bases; bases with no gene match: 2. CDR3: CASSLRDSNSPLHF. The CDR3, as DNA: TGTGCCAGCAGTTTAAGGGACAGCAATTCACCCCTCCACTTT.

The V and J genes are TRBV9 and TRBJ2-1, with D possibly TRBD1 on 7 matching bases. The CDR3 length is 14 residues. Trimming pared 6 bases from V and 8 bases from J, leaving 18 bases between. Germline-derived CDR1 and CDR2 are SGDLS and YYNGEE. The DNA of the CDR3 is TGTGCCAGCAACCTTCCGGGCAGGGGGGATGAGCAGTTCTTC. Protein sequence: CASNLPGRGDEQFF.

With regard to this clone: One junction end disagrees with the germline gene, perhaps due to a read error. The V call is TRBV15, the J call TRBJ2-1; the match to TRBD2 covers 7 bases. The CDR3 has 16 amino acids. Germline-derived CDR1 and CDR2 are LNHNV and YYDKDF (reference sequence). This CDR3 is CATSREKRGSYNEQFF. DNA for the CDR3: TGTGCCACCAGCCGAGAGAAGCGGGGTTCCTACAATGAGCAGTTCTTC.

As DNA, the CDR3 is TGTGCCAGCAGTTACTCGGGGGAAGCCTACGAGCAGTACTTC. It translates to CASSYSGEAYEQYF. The chain recombines TRBV6-5 with TRBJ2-7; perhaps D is TRBD1 or TRBD2 (5 bases each). CDR3 length: 14 residues. The germline V gene has CDR1 MNHEY and CDR2 SVGAGI. V lost 0 bases and J lost 2, with 8 bases in between.

Concerning this clone itself: The junction differs from germline at one of its ends, possibly a read error. The chain is built from TRBV11-2 and TRBJ2-1; D tentatively fits TRBD1 or TRBD2 (6 bases each). Germline-derived CDR1 and CDR2 are SGHAT and FQNNGV. This CDR3 is built from 12 residues. The CDR3: CASTLGGKEQFF. CDR3 DNA: TGTGCCAGCACCTTAGGGGGGAAGGAGCAGTTCTTC.

The V and J genes are TRBV10-3 and TRBJ2-5; D might be TRBD2 (7 bases). Germline-derived CDR1 and CDR2 are ENHRY and SYGVKD. V lost 0 bases and J 2 bases, leaving 10 bases between the germline ends. The CDR3 totals 15 residues. The CDR3 sequence is CAISESAGAQETQYF. The DNA of the CDR3 is TGTGCCATCAGTGAGTCGGCGGGGGCGCAAGAGACCCAGTACTTC.

CDR3 coding DNA: TGTGCCAGCAGCCTGTGGGGCTTCAAGACGGGCAATTCACCCCTCCACTTT. Protein product: CASSLWGFKTGNSPLHF. This chain links TRBV5-6 with TRBJ1-6; D is possibly TRBD1 (5 bases). The CDR3 is 17 residues long. The germline V and J ends were trimmed by 4 bases and 7 bases, with 21 bases remaining between them. Germline CDR1 SGHDT, CDR2 YYEEEE.

The chain links TRBV30 to TRBJ2-1, with D perhaps TRBD2 (5 bases). Germline-derived CDR1 and CDR2 are GTSNPN and SVGIG (reference sequence). The CDR3 is 12 amino acids. Trimming took off 1 base at V and 7 bases at J, with 8 bases between the two ends. The CDR3 region is CAWSGGSNEQFF. CDR3 DNA: TGTGCCTGGAGTGGAGGGTCGAATGAGCAGTTCTTC.

The V and J genes are TRBV7-9 and TRBJ2-3; D unclear. The germline V and J ends were trimmed by 0 bases and 6 bases, with 13 bases remaining between them. Germline V lookup: CDR1 SEHNR, CDR2 FQNEAQ (reference sequence). This CDR3 spans 15 amino acids. The CDR3 nucleotides read TGTGCCAGCAGCTTAGCGCTAGAACTGACGGATACGCAGTATTTT. Its protein product is CASSLALELTDTQYF.